Listed here are 14 T cell receptor beta chains from one sample, sequenced in a study of CD8 T cells in ankylosing spondylitis. Which antigens these TCRs recognize remains unknown. Points from the study as a whole: Seven to nine highly homologous variants made up a TCR beta motif, and this motif appeared characteristic of ankylosing spondylitis blood.

MiXCR was run by TCRdb on the 5' RACE reads, yielding one entry per CDR3 protein. The data hold approximately 520,000 distinct CDR3 sequences, with 5.3% observed a single time. The sample was blood, either unsorted or a sorted T cell fraction (not recorded which). These receptors came from a male donor with ankylosing spondylitis.

This clonotype was observed a handful of times. The chain employs TRBV7-2 and TRBJ1-1; TRBD1 matches at 7 bases. V gave up 5 bases and J gave up 6 bases; unmatched junction bases: 12. The CDR3 extends over 15 amino acids. Per the germline V gene, CDR1 is SGHTA and CDR2 is FQGNSA. The CDR3 DNA is TGTGCCAGCAGCCCGTCAACAGGGGTTTCGGCTGAAGCTTTCTTT. It specifies CASSPSTGVSAEAFF. Full variable domain (missing parts from reference TRBV7-2 and TRBJ1-1): GAGVSQSPSNKVTEKGKDVELRCDPISGHTALYWYRQSLGQGLEFLIYFQGNSAPDKSGLPSDRFSAERTGGSVSTLTIQRTQQEDSAVYLCASSPSTGVSAEAFFGQGTRLTVV.

This clonotype was counted many times. The V gene is TRBV7-2, the J gene TRBJ2-7; D unresolved. V lost 4 bases to trimming and J lost 4 bases, with 11 bases between them. Germline lookup yields CDR1 SGHTA and CDR2 FQGNSA. The CDR3 extends over 13 amino acids. The CDR3 spells CASSSLWAYEQYF. The CDR3 DNA is TGTGCCAGCAGCTCATTATGGGCTTACGAGCAGTACTTC.

There are many counts of this clonotype. V is TRBV29-1 and J is TRBJ1-2; tentatively, D is TRBD1 (5 bases). Germline V gene data show CDR1 as SQVTM and CDR2 as ANQGSEA. The V end was cut by 4 bases, the J end by 6 bases, with 9 bases between. This CDR3 is built from 11 residues. Here the CDR3 reads CSVGGSNGYTF. For the CDR3, the DNA is TGCAGCGTTGGGGGCAGTAATGGCTACACCTTC.

The chain uses TRBV12-3 or TRBV12-4 and TRBJ2-1, with 13 bases aligning to TRBD2. The CDR3 sequence is 13 residues long. V was clipped by 6 bases and J by 14 bases; unmatched bases: 7. CDR3 residues: CASSLGLAGVEFF. CDR3 DNA: TGTGCCAGCAGCCTAGGACTAGCGGGAGTGGAGTTCTTC.

J is TRBJ1-4 and V is TRBV20-1, with D hard to call. CDR1 DFQATT and CDR2 SNEGSKA come from the germline V gene (reference sequence). The CDR3 contains 13 residues. V was shortened by 0 bases and J by 8 bases, with 10 bases between the two germline ends. The CDR3 sequence: CSAREAGSEKLFF. CDR3 in DNA: TGCAGTGCTAGAGAGGCCGGGAGCGAAAAACTGTTTTTT.

This clonotype was observed many times. CDR3 nucleotide sequence: TGCAGTGCGAGTCCTAGCGGGAGGGCCTTGGGGTACGAGCAGTACTTC. Protein sequence: CSASPSGRALGYEQYF. The chain couples TRBV20-1 to TRBJ2-7; 12 bases match TRBD2. Unmatched junction bases numbered 13, after V lost 6 bases and J lost 4 bases. There are 16 residues in the CDR3. Germline CDR1 reads DFQATT; CDR2 reads SNEGSKA (reference sequence).

This clonotype was counted ten times or more. The chain is built from TRBV20-1 and TRBJ1-1, with D possibly being TRBD1 (5 bases). This CDR3 spans 12 amino acids. V was pared by 3 bases and J by 6 bases, with 11 bases between. The germline CDR1 and CDR2 sequences are DFQATT and SNEGSKA (reference sequence). The CDR3 region has the DNA TGCAGTGCTAGGATTCCGGGGGCTGAAGCTTTCTTT. Amino acids: CSARIPGAEAFF.

This clonotype was seen ten or more times. The chain has TRBV27 and TRBJ1-6; D gene unclear. Germline V gives CDR1 MNHEY, CDR2 SMNVEV (reference sequence). The CDR3 has 12 residues. V was clipped by 6 bases and J by 8 bases, with 8 bases between them. This chain's CDR3 is CASSRRDSPLHF. The CDR3 DNA is TGTGCCAGCAGCCGACGGGATTCACCCCTCCACTTT.

This clonotype was seen many times. The rearrangement links TRBV20-1 to TRBJ1-4; D is unresolved. The CDR3 spans 12 residues. Trimming shortened V by 6 bases and J by 6 bases, and 11 bases separated the two germline ends. Germline assignment: CDR1 DFQATT and CDR2 SNEGSKA (reference sequence). CDR3 in DNA: TGCAGTGCCAAAGATCTGTATGAAAAACTGTTTTTT. Translated, it gives CSAKDLYEKLFF.

This clonotype was counted at least ten times. V usage is TRBV29-1 and J usage is TRBJ2-1; D not resolved. CDR1 SQVTM and CDR2 ANQGSEA come from the germline V gene. The CDR3 spans 14 residues. V was shortened by 1 base and J by 3 bases, with 10 bases between the two germline ends. Here the CDR3 DNA reads TGCAGCGTTGAAGGGAACGCGATCTACAATGAGCAGTTCTTC. It encodes CSVEGNAIYNEQFF.

The rearrangement uses TRBV18 and TRBJ1-4; no firm D call. V was pared by 3 bases and J by 4 bases, with 12 bases between. CDR1 is KGHSH and CDR2 is LQKENI in the germline V gene. CDR3 length: 15 residues. Here the CDR3 DNA reads TGTGCCAGCTCACCCCTTCCCATGGATAATGAAAAACTGTTTTTT. This codes for CASSPLPMDNEKLFF.

This clonotype was counted at least ten times. This chain joins TRBV5-1 and TRBJ2-7; TRBD2 aligns across 9 bases. V lost 5 bases and J lost 0; bases outside the gene matches: 6. The CDR3 has 15 amino acids. Per the germline V gene, CDR1 is SGHRS and CDR2 is YFSETQ. This CDR3 reads CASRPSGAPSYEQYF. The CDR3 DNA reads TGCGCCAGCAGGCCTAGCGGGGCTCCCTCCTACGAGCAGTACTTC.

In this sample, this clonotype turned up many times. V usage is TRBV5-1 and J usage is TRBJ2-1; a possible D gene is TRBD2 (6 bases). Germline assignment: CDR1 SGHRS and CDR2 YFSETQ. The CDR3 runs to 11 residues. The ends were cut back, 3 bases at V and 11 bases at J, with 9 bases in the middle. The DNA for the CDR3 is TGCGCCAGCAGCTCGGGACTTCAGCAGTTCTTC. It codes for CASSSGLQQFF.

This clonotype has at least ten counts. The chain is built from TRBV6-2 or TRBV6-3 and TRBJ2-4, with D perhaps matching TRBD1 or TRBD2 (5 bases each). The CDR3 has 18 amino acids. The V end lost 5 bases, the J end lost 0 bases, and 20 bases lay between the germline ends. From germline, CDR1 is MNHEY and CDR2 SVGEGT. The CDR3 spells CASSNPGTLELAKNIQYF. The DNA for the CDR3 is TGTGCCAGCAGTAACCCTGGGACGCTCGAACTAGCCAAAAACATTCAGTACTTC.